This TCR beta chain is from a study of blood T cell repertoires in COVID-19 (TCRdb year 2020). Regarding the complete study: Collaborator samples came from the United States, Italy and Spain and covered acute and convalescent phases of COVID-19. The prospective study material was composed of cDNA or gDNA derived from T cells, B-cell-depleted T cells, or PBMCs. Subjects who had been exposed to COVID-19, were actively infected with it, or had recovered from it provided the deeply sampled blood TCRbeta repertoires that made up the dataset. A freely available public database, intended as a resource for researchers studying the immune response to SARS-CoV-2, is where the repertoires were released. The samples were drawn from the first 160 participants of the ongoing ImmuneRACE study and from more than 1,000 subjects provided by 6 global collaborators. Nearly every sample came with metadata listing a de-identified subject ID, COVID-19 status, age in years and sex. Where available, HLA class I and class II types were taken from metadata supplied by the sample provider and were not determined by assay-based typing.

TCRbeta CDR3 regions were amplified from genomic DNA using the immunoSEQ Assay, a bias-controlled multiplex PCR. Per the source publication's procedure: Nucleated cell counts per sample were estimated from amplification of reference gene primers within the assay. Sequence reads were collapsed and filtered to measure the absolute abundance of every unique TCRbeta CDR3 rearrangement. For each sample, productive Simpson clonality was calculated by taking the square root of Simpson's diversity index across productive rearrangements. Imported from immuneACCESS, the table was reduced by TCRdb to in-frame sequences with V and J called. These copies leave out some clones; in studies compared against another copy, an unresolved V gene accounts for under half, and the cause of the remainder is not known. That table is the source of V, J and clone size, and D and trimming were worked out from the DNA. The sample table contains approximately 210,000 clones; only one count was recorded for approximately 88% of them. The top ten clonotypes cover approximately 8.1% of the sample.

Broad study findings and their caveats: How much clinical and demographic metadata was included differed by source and by participant, and the metadata was provided uncurated.

Worth noting for this clone: What antigen it recognizes has not been identified. No much larger clone is present one base from it, and per-base qualities are unavailable.

Taken from the germline V gene, the CDR1 and CDR2 loops are ENHRY and SYGVKD. The germline V end is reduced by 3 bases and the J end by 3 bases; junction bases left unmatched: 3. From the cysteine through the phenylalanine, the CDR3 covers 14 amino acids. Only the CDR3 DNA stays, 42 bases, in frame from base 1. Enrolling through a virtual design, the prospective study's participants ranged in age from roughly 18 to 89 years and lived across roughly 24 United States geographic areas. Cohort assignment in the prospective study relied on participant-reported clinical history from a screening survey and a study questionnaire. Recovered participants in ImmuneRACE Cohort 3 were defined as having two consecutive negative NP/OP PCR tests, clearance from a healthcare professional, or resolution of symptoms. Each participant in the prospective study had whole blood, serum and a nasopharyngeal or oropharyngeal swab collected by mobile phlebotomists. Additional blood draws and questionnaires over an approximately 2-month period could optionally be provided by prospective study participants. Before DNA extraction, blood samples from the prospective study were shipped at room temperature or frozen.

This receptor was obtained from a woman aged 18-29 years who had recovered from COVID-19. The sample taken for sequencing was PBMCs or T cells enriched from blood (not recorded which). This chain is built from TRBV10-3 and TRBJ1-1; the central 8 bases match TRBD1. The CDR3 amino acid sequence is: CAISESTGDTEAFF. The nucleotides read TGTGCCATCAGTGAATCGACAGGGGACACTGAAGCTTTCTTT.